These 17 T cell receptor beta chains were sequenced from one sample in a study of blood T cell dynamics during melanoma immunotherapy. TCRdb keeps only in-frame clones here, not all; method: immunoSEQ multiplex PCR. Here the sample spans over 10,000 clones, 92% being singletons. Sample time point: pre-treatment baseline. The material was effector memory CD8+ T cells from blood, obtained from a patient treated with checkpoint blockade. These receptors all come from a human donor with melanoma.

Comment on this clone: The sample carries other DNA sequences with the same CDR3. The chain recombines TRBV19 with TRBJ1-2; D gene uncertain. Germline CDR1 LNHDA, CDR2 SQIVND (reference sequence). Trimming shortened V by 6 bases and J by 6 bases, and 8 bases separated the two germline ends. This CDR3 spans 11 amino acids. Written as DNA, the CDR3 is TGTGCCAGTAGCCGGGCGAATGGCTACACCTTC. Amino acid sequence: CASSRANGYTF.

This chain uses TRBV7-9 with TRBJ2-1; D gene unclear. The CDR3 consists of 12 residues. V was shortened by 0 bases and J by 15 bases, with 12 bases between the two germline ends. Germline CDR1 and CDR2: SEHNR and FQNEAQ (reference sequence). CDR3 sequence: CASSLAHPFPFF. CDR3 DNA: TGTGCCAGCAGCTTAGCACACCCGTTTCCGTTCTTC.

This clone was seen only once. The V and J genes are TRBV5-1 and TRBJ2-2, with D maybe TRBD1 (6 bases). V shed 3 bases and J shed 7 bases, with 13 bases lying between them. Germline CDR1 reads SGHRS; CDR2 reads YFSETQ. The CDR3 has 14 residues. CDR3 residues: CASSSRGSGGELFF. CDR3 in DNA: TGCGCCAGCAGCTCCAGGGGAAGTGGCGGGGAGCTGTTTTTT.

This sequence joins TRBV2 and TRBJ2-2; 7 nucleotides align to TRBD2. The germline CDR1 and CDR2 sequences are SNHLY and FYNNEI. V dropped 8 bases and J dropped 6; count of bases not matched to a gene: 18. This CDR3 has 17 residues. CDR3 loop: CASHAQAGDWGSGELFF. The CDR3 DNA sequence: TGTGCCAGCCACGCCCAGGCGGGAGATTGGGGGTCCGGGGAGCTGTTTTTT.

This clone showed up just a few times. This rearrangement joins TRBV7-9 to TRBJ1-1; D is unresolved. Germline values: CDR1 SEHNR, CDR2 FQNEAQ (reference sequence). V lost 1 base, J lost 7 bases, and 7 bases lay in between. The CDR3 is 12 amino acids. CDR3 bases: TGTGCCAGCAGCTTAGACGCCTATGAAGCTTTCTTT. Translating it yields CASSLDAYEAFF.

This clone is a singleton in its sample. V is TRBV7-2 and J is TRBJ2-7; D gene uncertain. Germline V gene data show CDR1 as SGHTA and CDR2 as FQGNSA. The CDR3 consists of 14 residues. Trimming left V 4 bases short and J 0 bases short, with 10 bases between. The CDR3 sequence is CASSSTTSSYEQYF. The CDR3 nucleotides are TGTGCCAGCAGCTCGACAACGAGCTCCTACGAGCAGTACTTC.

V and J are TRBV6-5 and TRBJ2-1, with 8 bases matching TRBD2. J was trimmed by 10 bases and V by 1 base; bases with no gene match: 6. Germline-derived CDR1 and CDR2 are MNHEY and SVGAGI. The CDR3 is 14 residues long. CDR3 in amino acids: CASSYYAGGDEQFF. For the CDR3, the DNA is TGTGCCAGCAGTTACTACGCGGGAGGAGACGAGCAGTTCTTC.

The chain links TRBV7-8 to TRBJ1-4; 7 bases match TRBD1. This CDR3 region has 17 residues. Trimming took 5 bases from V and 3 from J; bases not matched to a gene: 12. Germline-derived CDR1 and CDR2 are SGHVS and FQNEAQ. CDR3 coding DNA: TGTGCCAGCAGCCCAAGCCTCACTACAGGGGCTAATGAAAAACTGTTTTTT. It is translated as CASSPSLTTGANEKLFF.

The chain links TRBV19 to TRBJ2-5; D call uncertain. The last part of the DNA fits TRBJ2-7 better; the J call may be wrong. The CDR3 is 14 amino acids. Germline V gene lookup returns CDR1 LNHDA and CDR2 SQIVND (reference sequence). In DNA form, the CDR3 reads TGTGCCAGTAGTCCTGGACCGAGCTCCTACGAGCAGTACTTC. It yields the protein CASSPGPSSYEQYF.

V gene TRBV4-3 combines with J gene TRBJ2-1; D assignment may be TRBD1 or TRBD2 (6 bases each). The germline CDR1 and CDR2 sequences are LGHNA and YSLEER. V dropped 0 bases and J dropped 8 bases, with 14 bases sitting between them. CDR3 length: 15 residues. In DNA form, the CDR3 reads TGCGCCAGCAGCCAAGATCTGGGGGGCTGGGATGAGCAGTTCTTC. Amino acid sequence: CASSQDLGGWDEQFF.

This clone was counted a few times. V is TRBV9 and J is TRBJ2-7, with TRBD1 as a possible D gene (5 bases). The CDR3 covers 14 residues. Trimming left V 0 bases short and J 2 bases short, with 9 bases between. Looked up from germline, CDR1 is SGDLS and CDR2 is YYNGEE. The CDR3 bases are TGTGCCAGCAGCGTAGGGCAGGGCGCCTACGAGCAGTACTTC. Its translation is CASSVGQGAYEQYF.

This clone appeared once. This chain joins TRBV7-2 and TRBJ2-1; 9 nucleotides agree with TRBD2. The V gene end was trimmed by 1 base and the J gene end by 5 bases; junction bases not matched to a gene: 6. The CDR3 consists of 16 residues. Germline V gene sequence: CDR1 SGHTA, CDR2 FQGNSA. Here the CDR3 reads CASSLVVLAGHNEQFF. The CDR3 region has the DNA TGTGCCAGCAGCTTAGTAGTTCTAGCGGGGCACAATGAGCAGTTCTTC.

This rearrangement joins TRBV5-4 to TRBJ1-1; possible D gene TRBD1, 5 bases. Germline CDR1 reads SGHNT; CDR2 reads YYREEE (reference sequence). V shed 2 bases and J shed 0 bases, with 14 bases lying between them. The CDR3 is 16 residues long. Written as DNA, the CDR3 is TGTGCCAGCAGCTTCTTCACAGGAATCATGAACACTGAAGCTTTCTTT. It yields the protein CASSFFTGIMNTEAFF. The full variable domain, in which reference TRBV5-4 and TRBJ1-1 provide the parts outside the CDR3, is ETGVTQSPTHLIKTRGQQVTLRCSSQSGHNTVSWYQQALGQGPQFIFQYYREEENGRGNFPPRFSGLQFPNYSSELNVNALELDDSALYLCASSFFTGIMNTEAFFGQGTRLTVV.

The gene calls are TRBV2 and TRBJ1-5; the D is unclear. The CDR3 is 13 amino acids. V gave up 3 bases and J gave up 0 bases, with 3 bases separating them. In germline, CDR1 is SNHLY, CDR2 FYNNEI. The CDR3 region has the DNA TGTGCCAGCAGTGATTATAGCAATCAGCCCCAGCATTTT. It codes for CASSDYSNQPQHF.

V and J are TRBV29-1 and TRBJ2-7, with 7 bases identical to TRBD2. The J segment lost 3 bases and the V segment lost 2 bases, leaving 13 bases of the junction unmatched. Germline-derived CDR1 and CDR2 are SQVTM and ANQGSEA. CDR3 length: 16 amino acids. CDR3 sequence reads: CSVETVGAGVNYEQYF. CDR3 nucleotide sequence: TGCAGCGTTGAAACGGTAGGGGCGGGAGTGAACTACGAGCAGTACTTC.

The CDR3 region has the DNA TGTGCCAGCAGTCGCAGTCCTAGCACAGATACGCAGTATTTT. Its translation is CASSRSPSTDTQYF. The chain employs TRBV28 and TRBJ2-3; the D is unclear. This CDR3 comprises 14 residues. Trimming stripped 5 bases from V and 0 bases from J, with 9 bases between. Looked up from germline, CDR1 is MDHEN and CDR2 is SYDVKM.

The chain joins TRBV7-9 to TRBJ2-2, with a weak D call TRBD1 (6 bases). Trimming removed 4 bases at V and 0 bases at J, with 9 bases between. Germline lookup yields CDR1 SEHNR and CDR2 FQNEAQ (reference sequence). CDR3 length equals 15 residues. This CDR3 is CASSSRQANTGELFF. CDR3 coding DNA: TGTGCCAGCAGCTCCAGACAGGCGAACACCGGGGAGCTGTTTTTT.